This T cell receptor (beta chain) is from a study of blood T cell repertoires in COVID-19. Across the whole study: Samples representing acute and convalescent COVID-19 were sourced from the United States, Italy and Spain.

Profiling relied on immunoSEQ multiplex PCR, and the TCRdb table lists in-frame clones only, not all of them. This sample carries roughly 180,000 clones, roughly 80% of them seen once, and the ten largest clones take approximately 15%. The CDR3 consists of 14 residues. Germline values: CDR1 SGDLS, CDR2 YYNGEE. V was shortened by 4 bases and J by 0 bases, with 7 bases between the two germline ends. The sequenced material came from peripheral blood. This clonotype originated in a man aged 55 to 70 with active or convalescent COVID-19. The chain recombines TRBV9 with TRBJ1-4; D uncertain. As DNA, the CDR3 is TGTGCCAGCAGCCCGACATCAACTAATGAAAAACTGTTTTTT. Protein product: CASSPTSTNEKLFF.